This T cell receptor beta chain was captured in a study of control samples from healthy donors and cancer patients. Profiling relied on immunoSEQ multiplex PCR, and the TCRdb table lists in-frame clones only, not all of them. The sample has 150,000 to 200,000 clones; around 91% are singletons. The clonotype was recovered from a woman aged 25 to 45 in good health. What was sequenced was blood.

DNA of the CDR3: TGTGCCAGCCCGACAGGGGCGGGCACTGAAGCTTTCTTT. As protein: CASPTGAGTEAFF. The chain is built from TRBV2 and TRBJ1-1, with 8 nucleotides matching TRBD1. Trimming at V came to 8 bases and at J to 4 bases, leaving 6 bases not matched to a gene. The length of the CDR3 is 13 residues. Germline lookup yields CDR1 SNHLY and CDR2 FYNNEI.